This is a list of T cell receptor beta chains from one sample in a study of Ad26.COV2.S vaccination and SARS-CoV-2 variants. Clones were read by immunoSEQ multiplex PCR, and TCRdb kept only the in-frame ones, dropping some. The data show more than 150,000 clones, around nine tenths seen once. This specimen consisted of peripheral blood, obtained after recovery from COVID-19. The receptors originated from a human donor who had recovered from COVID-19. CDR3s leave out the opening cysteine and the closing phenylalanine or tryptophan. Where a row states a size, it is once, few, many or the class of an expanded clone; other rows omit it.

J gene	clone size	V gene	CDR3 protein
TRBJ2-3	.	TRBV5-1	ATTEGLAGDTQY
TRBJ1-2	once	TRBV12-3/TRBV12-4	ASSLGGYT
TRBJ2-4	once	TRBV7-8	ASSLGGLTSGGPAKNIQY
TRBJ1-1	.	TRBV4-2	ASSQEGVNTEAF
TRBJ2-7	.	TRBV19	ASSIFGDTYEQY
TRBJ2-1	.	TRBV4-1	ASSLVQREGNEQF
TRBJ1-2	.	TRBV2	ASRETGTGGYYGYT
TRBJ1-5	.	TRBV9	ASSVGDQPQH
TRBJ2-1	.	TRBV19	ASSSGWDRVNEQF
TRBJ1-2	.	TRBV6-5	ASSLTGWGGYT
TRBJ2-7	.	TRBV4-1	ASSPIRAGEGSGDEQY
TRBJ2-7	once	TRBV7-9	ASIPKDRAYEQY
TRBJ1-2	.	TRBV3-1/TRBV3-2	ASSQADTYFYGYT
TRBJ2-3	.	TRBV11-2	ASSLMGISTDTQY
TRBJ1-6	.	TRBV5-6	ASSLWTGTGLH
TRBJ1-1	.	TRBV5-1	ASSFQQGNTEAF
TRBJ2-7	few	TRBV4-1	ASSQENGGAYEQY
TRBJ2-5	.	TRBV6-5	ASSLTEQETQY
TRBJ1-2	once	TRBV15	ATSRDKGIYGYT
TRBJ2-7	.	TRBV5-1	ASRWGTVSYEQY